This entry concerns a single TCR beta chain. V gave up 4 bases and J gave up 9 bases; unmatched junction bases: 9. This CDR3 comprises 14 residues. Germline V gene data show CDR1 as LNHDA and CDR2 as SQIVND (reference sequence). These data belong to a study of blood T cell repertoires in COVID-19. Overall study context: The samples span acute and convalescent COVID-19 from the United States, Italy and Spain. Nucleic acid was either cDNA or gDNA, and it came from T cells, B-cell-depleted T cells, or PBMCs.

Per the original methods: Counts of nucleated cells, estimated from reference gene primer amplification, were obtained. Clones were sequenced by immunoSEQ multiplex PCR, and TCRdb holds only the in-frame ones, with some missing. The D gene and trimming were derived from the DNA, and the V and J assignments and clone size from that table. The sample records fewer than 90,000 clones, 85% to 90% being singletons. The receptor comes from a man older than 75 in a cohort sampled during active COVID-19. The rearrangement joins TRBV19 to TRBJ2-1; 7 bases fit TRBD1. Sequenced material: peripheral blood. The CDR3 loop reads CASSTETGAAEQFF. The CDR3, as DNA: TGTGCCAGTAGTACCGAAACAGGGGCGGCTGAGCAGTTCTTC.